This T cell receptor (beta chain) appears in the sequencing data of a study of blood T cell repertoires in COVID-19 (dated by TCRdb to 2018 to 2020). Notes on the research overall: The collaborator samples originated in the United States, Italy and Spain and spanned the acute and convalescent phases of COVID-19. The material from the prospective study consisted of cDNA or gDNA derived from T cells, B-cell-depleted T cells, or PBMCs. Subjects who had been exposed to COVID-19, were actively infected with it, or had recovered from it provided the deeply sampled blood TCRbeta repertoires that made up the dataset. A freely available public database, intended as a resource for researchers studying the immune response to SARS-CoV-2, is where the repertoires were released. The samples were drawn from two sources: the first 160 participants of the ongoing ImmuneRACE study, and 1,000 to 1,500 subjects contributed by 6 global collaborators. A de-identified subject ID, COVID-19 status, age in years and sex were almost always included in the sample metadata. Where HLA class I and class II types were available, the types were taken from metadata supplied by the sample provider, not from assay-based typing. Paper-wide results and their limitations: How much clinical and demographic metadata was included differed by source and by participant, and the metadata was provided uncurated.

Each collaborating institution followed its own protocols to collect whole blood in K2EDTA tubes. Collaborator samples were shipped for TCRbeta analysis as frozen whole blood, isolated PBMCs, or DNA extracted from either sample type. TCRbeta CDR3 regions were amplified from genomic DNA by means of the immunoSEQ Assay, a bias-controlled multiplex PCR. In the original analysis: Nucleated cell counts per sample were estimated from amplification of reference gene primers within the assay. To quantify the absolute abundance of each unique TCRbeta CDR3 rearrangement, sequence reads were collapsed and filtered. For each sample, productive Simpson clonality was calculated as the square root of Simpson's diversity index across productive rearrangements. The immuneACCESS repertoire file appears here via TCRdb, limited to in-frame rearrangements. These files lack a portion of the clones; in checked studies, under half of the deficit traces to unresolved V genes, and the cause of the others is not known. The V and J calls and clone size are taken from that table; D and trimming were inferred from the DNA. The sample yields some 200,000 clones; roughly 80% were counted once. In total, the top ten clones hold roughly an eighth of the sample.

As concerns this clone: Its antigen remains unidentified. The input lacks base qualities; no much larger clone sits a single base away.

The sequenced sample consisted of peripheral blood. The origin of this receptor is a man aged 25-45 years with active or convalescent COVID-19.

The nucleotides read TGCGCCAGCAGCTCAGGAGGAGCCCTGGGGACAGATACGCAGTATTTT. It translates to CASSSGGALGTDTQYF. The chain was built from TRBV5-1 and TRBJ2-3, with TRBD2 as a weak D call on 5 bases. CDR1 and CDR2, looked up from the germline V gene, are SGHRS and YFSETQ. Inclusive of the bounding cysteine and phenylalanine, the CDR3 is 16 residues long. Only the CDR3 region is kept as DNA, spanning 48 bases read in frame from base 1. A distance of 17 bases separates the germline ends of V and J, which lose 3 bases and 3 bases respectively.